The 24 T cell receptor beta chains in this list originate from one sample, sequenced in a study of T cell responses to AZD1222 COVID-19 vaccine. Clones were read by immunoSEQ multiplex PCR, and TCRdb kept only the in-frame ones, dropping some. The profile shows some 96,000 clones, about nine tenths of them singletons. This sample comprised peripheral blood, obtained on day 0 of AZD1222 vaccination. The receptor source for this set is an adult in good health.

The V call is TRBV19, the J call TRBJ1-1, with D perhaps TRBD1 (5 bases). The V gene's germline CDR1 is LNHDA and CDR2 SQIVND (reference sequence). There are 15 residues in the CDR3. Trimming took 7 bases from V and 5 from J, leaving 20 bases between them. The CDR3 region has the DNA TGTGCCAGTACCGGCCCTGGGGACTCGGGAACTGAAGCTTTCTTT. Protein sequence: CASTGPGDSGTEAFF.

Only one count was recorded for this clone. CDR3 sequence: CASSQAVPGQGTDTQYF. The CDR3 DNA sequence: TGCGCCAGCAGCCAAGCGGTACCGGGACAGGGCACAGATACGCAGTATTTT. The chain combines TRBV4-3 with TRBJ2-3; TRBD1 aligns across 8 bases. The CDR3 is 17 residues long. Germline V gene sequence: CDR1 LGHNA, CDR2 YSLEER. Trimming at V came to 1 base and at J to 1 base, leaving 7 bases not matched to a gene.

J is TRBJ2-3 and V is TRBV6-4, with 9 bases aligning to TRBD2. CDR1 and CDR2 (germline): MRHNA, SNTAGT. V was pared by 6 bases and J by 5 bases, with 9 bases of the junction left unmatched. The CDR3 has 15 residues. CDR3 loop: CASSKAGGGRDTQYF. CDR3 nucleotide sequence: TGTGCCAGCAGCAAAGCGGGAGGAGGAAGAGATACGCAGTATTTT.

The rearrangement joins TRBV7-9 to TRBJ1-1, with D possibly TRBD1 on 6 matching bases. This CDR3 region has 13 residues. The V end was cut by 9 bases, the J end by 0 bases, with 11 bases between. Looked up from germline, CDR1 is SEHNR and CDR2 is FQNEAQ (reference sequence). The CDR3 region is CARQGLVNTEAFF. For the CDR3, the DNA is TGTGCCAGACAGGGTCTGGTGAACACTGAAGCTTTCTTT.

The count of this clone is one. The chain has TRBV28 and TRBJ1-5; 8 positions match TRBD1. The germline gives CDR1 MDHEN, CDR2 SYDVKM. Trimming removed 5 bases from V and 0 bases from J; junction bases left unmatched: 6. CDR3 length equals 16 residues. CDR3 DNA: TGTGCCAGCAGTCCCCGGACAGGGATTAGCAATCAGCCCCAGCATTTT. This gives the protein CASSPRTGISNQPQHF.

The genes are TRBV11-3 and TRBJ2-2; D not certain. From germline, CDR1 is SGHNT and CDR2 YENEEA. V gave up 1 base and J gave up 4 bases, with 10 bases separating them. The CDR3 spans 15 residues. CDR3 sequence (DNA): TGTGCCAGCAGCTTAGGTTCACCGGGCACCGGGGAGCTGTTTTTT. It specifies CASSLGSPGTGELFF.

The V gene is TRBV12-3 or TRBV12-4, the J gene TRBJ1-1; D might be TRBD1 (5 bases). The V and J ends lost 4 bases and 11 bases respectively, with 17 bases between them. The CDR3 contains 13 residues. The CDR3 spells CASSSTRGAVAFF. The CDR3 nucleotides are TGTGCCAGCAGTTCAACCCGTGGGGCGGTCGCTTTCTTT.

The gene calls are TRBV7-2 and TRBJ1-5, with D possibly TRBD1 on 6 matching bases. Trimming removed 3 bases from V and 3 bases from J, with 12 bases in between. Looked up from germline, CDR1 is SGHTA and CDR2 is FQGNSA. The CDR3 runs 15 residues. The CDR3 sequence: CASSLTTGNNQPQHF. The CDR3 DNA sequence: TGTGCCAGCAGCTTGACCACAGGGAACAATCAGCCCCAGCATTTT.

The CDR3 protein is CASSFSFNTEAFF. In nucleotides, the CDR3 is TGTGCCAGCAGCTTCTCTTTTAACACTGAAGCTTTCTTT. The chain uses TRBV11-3 and TRBJ1-1; no reliable D call. The CDR3 is 13 amino acids. Trimming stripped 3 bases from V and 2 bases from J, with 7 bases between. Germline V gene data show CDR1 as SGHNT and CDR2 as YENEEA.

CDR3 coding DNA: TGTGCCAGCAGTTTAACCCTCGTTGGAGATACGCAGTATTTT. Translating gives CASSLTLVGDTQYF. The V and J genes are TRBV27 and TRBJ2-3; D not certain. CDR1 and CDR2 from the germline V gene are MNHEY and SMNVEV (reference sequence). This CDR3 comprises 14 residues. Trimming stripped 2 bases from V and 5 bases from J, with 11 bases between.

CDR3 bases: TGTGCCAGCAGCTTTACGGGAACGAAGATGGAGACCCAGTACTTC. Protein: CASSFTGTKMETQYF. V and J are TRBV7-3 and TRBJ2-5; the D gene is possibly TRBD2 (5 bases). Per germline, CDR1 SGHTA and CDR2 FQGTGA. The CDR3 spans 15 residues. Trimming left V 3 bases short and J 5 bases short, with 16 bases between.

This chain connects TRBV6-2 or TRBV6-3 to TRBJ2-1; 10 bases line up with TRBD2. Trimming took 2 bases from V and 0 from J; bases not matched to a gene: 13. The CDR3 runs 20 residues. Germline CDR1 and CDR2: MNHEY and SVGEGT. DNA of the CDR3: TGTGCCAGCAGTTACCGTCGTCGGCTAGCGGGAGCGAGCTCCTACAATGAGCAGTTCTTC. It yields the protein CASSYRRRLAGASSYNEQFF.

J is TRBJ2-3 and V is TRBV6-2 or TRBV6-3; D call uncertain. CDR3 length equals 14 residues. The V gene's germline CDR1 is MNHEY and CDR2 SVGEGT. V dropped 5 bases and J dropped 2 bases, with 11 bases sitting between them. DNA of the CDR3: TGTGCCAGCAGTCGAGAACAAGCCACAGATACGCAGTATTTT. This gives the protein CASSREQATDTQYF.

This clone was counted between two and nine times. The rearrangement links TRBV10-3 to TRBJ2-5; TRBD2 aligns across 11 bases. This CDR3 is 16 amino acids long. CDR1 ENHRY and CDR2 SYGVKD come from the germline V gene. The junction had 4 bases not matched to a gene; V was cut back by 2 bases and J by 2 bases. The CDR3: CAISEQLAGAQETQYF. The DNA of the CDR3 is TGTGCCATCAGTGAGCAACTAGCGGGAGCTCAAGAGACCCAGTACTTC.

V usage is TRBV27 and J usage is TRBJ1-1, with 9 bases identical to TRBD1. CDR1 MNHEY and CDR2 SMNVEV come from the germline V gene (reference sequence). The CDR3 is 16 amino acids. The trim removed 2 bases at V and 5 bases at J, leaving 9 bases unmatched. The CDR3 here is CASSLRTGAGVTEAFF. The CDR3 nucleotides read TGTGCCAGCAGTTTAAGGACAGGGGCCGGCGTGACTGAAGCTTTCTTT.

The chain couples TRBV19 to TRBJ2-1; 12 bases line up with TRBD2. There are 19 residues in the CDR3. Trimming took 5 bases from V and 7 from J; bases not matched to a gene: 18. The germline gives CDR1 LNHDA, CDR2 SQIVND (reference sequence). The CDR3 bases are TGTGCCAGTAGTCCGACTAGCGGGAGAATTCGGTGGTCGAGGAATGAGCAGTTCTTC. Translation gives CASSPTSGRIRWSRNEQFF.

The rearrangement joins TRBV29-1 to TRBJ1-4; D may be TRBD1 (6 bases). With 8 bases removed from V and 2 bases from J, the gap between germline ends came to 12 bases. CDR3 length equals 13 residues. From germline, CDR1 is SQVTM and CDR2 ANQGSEA. The chain's CDR3 is CSIVGATNEKLFF. The CDR3 nucleotides are TGCAGCATAGTGGGGGCCACTAATGAAAAACTGTTTTTT. The complete variable domain, with remaining parts taken from reference TRBV29-1 and TRBJ1-4, reads SAVISQKPSRDICQRGTSLTIQCQVDSQVTMMFWYRQQPGQSLTLIATANQGSEATYESGFVIDKFPISRPNLTFSTLTVSNMSPEDSSIYLCSIVGATNEKLFFGSGTQLSVL.

This chain uses TRBV3-1 (or the pseudogene TRBV3-2) with TRBJ1-3, with TRBD1 identical over 7 bases. The ends lost 5 bases at V and 0 bases at J; junction bases unmatched: 4. Germline values: CDR1 LGHDT, CDR2 YNNKEL (reference sequence). This CDR3 is 15 amino acids long. The CDR3 reads CASSYEGASGNTIYF. The CDR3 DNA is TGTGCCAGCAGCTACGAGGGGGCCTCTGGAAACACCATATATTTT.

The genes are TRBV7-2 and TRBJ2-1; 11 bases line up with TRBD2. This CDR3 has 16 residues. CDR1 is SGHTA, CDR2 FQGNSA, per germline. V shed 5 bases and J 2 bases; nucleotides not matched to a gene: 5. Written as DNA, the CDR3 is TGTGCCAGCAGCCCGGGGGGACTAGCGGCCTACAATGAGCAGTTCTTC. It codes for CASSPGGLAAYNEQFF.

The chain uses TRBV7-9 and TRBJ2-1, with D maybe TRBD2 (5 bases). Trimming cost V 3 bases and J 6 bases, with 15 bases left between them. Germline CDR1 reads SEHNR; CDR2 reads FQNEAQ (reference sequence). The CDR3 has 15 amino acids. The CDR3 spells CASSFRTGRGNEQFF. The CDR3, as DNA: TGTGCCAGCAGCTTTCGTACGGGGAGAGGCAATGAGCAGTTCTTC.

The chain links TRBV6-6 to TRBJ1-5; weak D call: TRBD1 (5 bases). Per germline, CDR1 MNHNY and CDR2 SVGAGI (reference sequence). Trimming cost V 2 bases and J 5 bases, with 13 bases left between them. This CDR3 contains 15 residues. CDR3 amino acids: CASSYGGAGHQPQHF. CDR3 bases: TGTGCCAGCAGTTACGGCGGCGCAGGGCATCAGCCCCAGCATTTT.

CDR3 amino acids: CASQGTSGVKGGYEQYF. For the CDR3, the DNA is TGTGCCAGCCAGGGGACTAGCGGGGTTAAGGGGGGCTACGAGCAGTACTTC. The rearrangement uses TRBV13 and TRBJ2-7; 13 bases fit TRBD2. From germline, CDR1 is PRHDT and CDR2 FYEKMQ (reference sequence). The CDR3 runs to 17 residues. V trimming: 8 bases; J trimming: 3 bases; junction bases outside the gene matches: 13.

This clone has more than one count but fewer than ten. The rearrangement joins TRBV4-2 to TRBJ2-7; the D gene is possibly TRBD2 (7 bases). CDR3 length equals 17 residues. CDR1 is LGHNA and CDR2 is YNFKEQ in the germline V gene. Between the trimmed V and J ends, which lost 1 base and 0 bases, there was a span of 16 bases. The CDR3 DNA sequence: TGTGCCAGCAGCCAAGTTGACGGGGGGCAAAGCTCCTACGAGCAGTACTTC. Its protein is CASSQVDGGQSSYEQYF.

The V call is TRBV12-5, the J call TRBJ2-5; D is ambiguous. The CDR3 is 15 amino acids. Germline CDR1 and CDR2: LGHNT and FRNRAP. Trimming stripped 2 bases from V and 1 base from J, with 11 bases between. The CDR3 DNA follows: TGTGCTAGTGGTTTGTATGGTCTCGTCCAAGAGACCCAGTACTTC. Amino acids: CASGLYGLVQETQYF. Full variable domain (remainder filled in from reference TRBV12-5 and TRBJ2-5): DARVTQTPRHKVTEMGQEVTMRCQPILGHNTVFWYRQTMMQGLELLAYFRNRAPLDDSGMPKDRFSAEMPDATLATLKIQPSEPRDSAVYFCASGLYGLVQETQYFGPGTRLLVL.